The T cell receptor (beta chain) described here comes from a study of blood T cell repertoires in COVID-19. Overall study context: Sites in the United States, Italy and Spain provided acute and convalescent COVID-19 samples. The cDNA or gDNA used as material had been derived from T cells, B-cell-depleted T cells, or PBMCs.

With V trimmed by 1 base and J by 7 bases, 14 bases remained unmatched. Germline assignment: CDR1 MGHRA and CDR2 YSYEKL. The CDR3 loop spans 18 amino acids. Authors' data handling: Reference gene primer amplification gave estimated nucleated cell counts. Using immunoSEQ multiplex PCR, the repertoire was profiled, and TCRdb retains in-frame clones only, with some absent. D and trimming come from the DNA, and the V and J calls and clone size come from that table. The sample lists approximately 94,000 clones, about 83% occurring once. Sequences were obtained from peripheral blood. V usage is TRBV4-1 and J usage is TRBJ2-2; 8 positions agree with TRBD2. The clonotype comes from a human donor in a cohort sampled during active COVID-19. The CDR3 DNA follows: TGCGCCAGCAGCCAAGTATACCTAGCGGGTCCGGCGGGCGGGGAGCTGTTTTTT. This sequence encodes CASSQVYLAGPAGGELFF.